The 22 T cell receptor beta chains reported below all come from one sample, sequenced in a study of blood T cell repertoires in COVID-19. Generated by immunoSEQ multiplex PCR, the TCRdb table keeps only in-frame clones and is missing some. The sample shows approximately 270,000 clones, roughly 88% of them seen only once. The sequenced sample was peripheral blood. Receptor source: a man at least 80 years old with acute or convalescent COVID-19.

V usage is TRBV3-1 (or the pseudogene TRBV3-2) and J usage is TRBJ2-1; TRBD2 agrees at 8 bases. J was trimmed by 13 bases and V by 4 bases; bases with no gene match: 6. Germline V lookup: CDR1 LGHDT, CDR2 YNNKEL (reference sequence). This CDR3 comprises 12 residues. The CDR3: CASSPGGLEQFF. CDR3 coding DNA: TGTGCCAGCAGCCCGGGAGGGTTGGAACAGTTCTTC.

J is TRBJ1-5 and V is TRBV28; 8 bases match TRBD1. Looked up from germline, CDR1 is MDHEN and CDR2 is SYDVKM. After removal of 5 bases from V and 7 bases from J, the junction contained 10 bases not matched to a gene. The CDR3 has 15 amino acids. CDR3 loop: CASSPPGGAFQPQHF. The DNA of the CDR3 is TGTGCCAGCAGTCCTCCAGGGGGCGCCTTCCAGCCCCAGCATTTT.

The gene calls are TRBV12-3 or TRBV12-4 and TRBJ1-5, with D uncertain. This CDR3 has 12 residues. V lost 6 bases and J 8 bases, leaving 11 bases between the germline ends. The CDR3 nucleotides read TGTGCCAGCAGCCCGAACACCAAGCCCCAGCATTTT. Translated: CASSPNTKPQHF.

This clone was recorded once. The chain joins TRBV5-1 to TRBJ1-1, with TRBD1 matching over 7 bases. With V trimmed by 6 bases and J by 4 bases, 9 bases remained unmatched. Germline V gene sequence: CDR1 SGHRS, CDR2 YFSETQ. The CDR3 has 14 residues. CDR3 sequence reads: CASNQLQGGTEAFF. As DNA, the CDR3 is TGCGCCAGCAACCAATTGCAGGGGGGCACTGAAGCTTTCTTT.

The chain joins TRBV5-5 to TRBJ2-5; the D is unclear. The CDR3 covers 13 residues. In germline, CDR1 is SGHKS, CDR2 YYEKEE (reference sequence). Trimming left V 1 base short and J 1 base short, with 5 bases between. CDR3 amino acids: CASSLYSQETQYF. The CDR3 bases are TGTGCCAGCAGCTTGTACAGCCAAGAGACCCAGTACTTC.

This chain connects TRBV5-1 to TRBJ1-4; D uncertain. CDR3 size: 15 residues. Trimming took 4 bases from V and 0 from J, leaving 10 bases between them. Germline lookup yields CDR1 SGHRS and CDR2 YFSETQ. The CDR3 DNA is TGCGCCAGCAGCAGGGAGGGTGCAACTAATGAAAAACTGTTTTTT. Translated: CASSREGATNEKLFF. Full variable domain (remainder filled in from reference TRBV5-1 and TRBJ1-4): KAGVTQTPRYLIKTRGQQVTLSCSPISGHRSVSWYQQTPGQGLQFLFEYFSETQRNKGNFPGRFSGRQFSNSRSEMNVSTLELGDSALYLCASSREGATNEKLFFGSGTQLSVL.

The genes are TRBV5-1 and TRBJ2-7; no definite D call. In germline, CDR1 is SGHRS, CDR2 YFSETQ. This CDR3 comprises 12 residues. The V end was cut by 1 base, the J end by 5 bases, with 7 bases between. CDR3 DNA: TGCGCCAGCAGCTTGACAGAAAACGAGCAGTACTTC. This sequence encodes CASSLTENEQYF.

The V call is TRBV3-1 (or the pseudogene TRBV3-2), the J call TRBJ2-2; TRBD1 agrees at 9 bases. V shed 0 bases and J 5 bases; nucleotides not matched to a gene: 10. The CDR3 is 18 residues long. Germline V gene data show CDR1 as LGHDT and CDR2 as YNNKEL (reference sequence). The CDR3, as DNA: TGTGCCAGCAGCCAAGAATCGGGACAGGGAATTTGGACCGGGGAGCTGTTTTTT. It codes for CASSQESGQGIWTGELFF.

V is TRBV28 and J is TRBJ1-5, with D uncertain. V was trimmed by 3 bases and J by 1 base, leaving 16 bases between them. The CDR3 runs 17 residues. Germline assignment: CDR1 MDHEN and CDR2 SYDVKM. The CDR3 spells CASSFYQAPQSNQPQHF. The CDR3 region has the DNA TGTGCCAGCAGTTTTTACCAGGCCCCCCAGAGCAATCAGCCCCAGCATTTT.

The chain combines TRBV11-2 with TRBJ1-6; D is unclear. Per germline, CDR1 SGHAT and CDR2 FQNNGV. The V and J ends lost 3 bases and 7 bases respectively, with 7 bases between them. The CDR3 is 13 residues long. The CDR3 here is CASSLGGNSPLHF. For the CDR3, the DNA is TGTGCCAGCAGCTTGGGAGGGAATTCACCCCTCCACTTT.

The gene calls are TRBV7-2 and TRBJ1-3; D gene ambiguous. V lost 1 base and J 4 bases, leaving 11 bases between the germline ends. CDR3 size: 15 residues. Germline V gene data show CDR1 as SGHTA and CDR2 as FQGNSA. The CDR3 loop is CASSLVASGGNTIYF. The CDR3 bases are TGTGCCAGCAGCTTAGTGGCCTCGGGAGGAAACACCATATATTTT.

The chain joins TRBV5-4 to TRBJ1-2, with TRBD1 matching over 8 bases. J was trimmed by 7 bases and V by 4 bases; bases with no gene match: 3. CDR3 size: 12 residues. CDR1 SGHNT and CDR2 YYREEE come from the germline V gene (reference sequence). This CDR3 is CASSPTGVGYTF. Here the CDR3 DNA reads TGTGCCAGCAGCCCGACAGGGGTTGGCTACACCTTC.

This sequence joins TRBV7-9 and TRBJ2-7; D may be TRBD1 (7 bases). There are 14 residues in the CDR3. V lost 6 bases to trimming and J lost 2 bases, with 14 bases between them. The germline CDR1 and CDR2 sequences are SEHNR and FQNEAQ (reference sequence). The CDR3 DNA sequence: TGTGCCAGCAGTCGCGGGACAGCCCCCTACGAGCAGTACTTC. It yields the protein CASSRGTAPYEQYF.

This chain uses TRBV19 with TRBJ2-3; the match to TRBD1 covers 8 bases. The CDR3 sequence is 15 residues long. CDR1 LNHDA and CDR2 SQIVND come from the germline V gene (reference sequence). V was pared by 5 bases and J by 5 bases, with 9 bases of the junction left unmatched. CDR3 loop: CASSPDRGLVDTQYF. CDR3 coding DNA: TGTGCCAGTAGTCCCGACAGGGGATTAGTAGATACGCAGTATTTT.

The V gene is TRBV29-1, the J gene TRBJ1-2, with D possibly being TRBD1 (5 bases). The germline V gene encodes CDR1 SQVTM and CDR2 ANQGSEA. Trimming cost V 4 bases and J 2 bases, with 11 bases left between them. This CDR3 contains 13 residues. Here the CDR3 reads CSVGGQANYGYTF. CDR3 nucleotides: TGCAGCGTTGGGGGCCAGGCGAACTATGGCTACACCTTC.

This clone was found a few times. This chain connects TRBV6-5 to TRBJ1-1; tentative D call: TRBD1 (5 bases). The CDR3 runs to 12 residues. The germline V gene has CDR1 MNHEY and CDR2 SVGAGI. V gave up 1 base and J gave up 7 bases, with 7 bases separating them. CDR3 sequence (DNA): TGTGCCAGCAGTTACTGGGGGGGTGAAGCTTTCTTT. Translated, it gives CASSYWGGEAFF.

The V and J genes are TRBV18 and TRBJ2-5; D ambiguous. Germline CDR1 reads KGHSH; CDR2 reads LQKENI. The V gene lost 4 bases and the J gene lost 2 bases, with 5 bases spanning the gap. There are 12 residues in the CDR3. CDR3 loop: CASSHQQETQYF. The CDR3 nucleotides read TGTGCCAGCTCACATCAACAAGAGACCCAGTACTTC.

This chain joins TRBV21-1 and TRBJ2-3; TRBD2, the D gene given by the table, was not confirmed from the DNA. TRBV21-1 is termed a pseudogene. The CDR3 spans 17 residues. The CDR3 nucleotides are TGTGCCAGCAGCAAATTAACTAGCGGGATAGGCACAGATACGCAGTATTTT. This gives the protein CASSKLTSGIGTDTQYF.

The J gene is TRBJ2-1, the V gene TRBV12-2; the DNA was not compared with TRBD2, the D call given in the table. TRBV12-2 is deemed a pseudogene. The CDR3 runs 21 residues. CDR3 amino acids: CASRLERAGPGPRSSYNEQFF. The CDR3 DNA reads as TGTGCAAGTCGCTTAGAGAGGGCCGGCCCTGGCCCCAGGAGCTCCTACAATGAGCAGTTCTTC.

V and J are TRBV12-3 or TRBV12-4 and TRBJ2-5; weak D call: TRBD2 (6 bases). The V end lost 5 bases, the J end lost 5 bases, and 9 bases lay between the germline ends. The CDR3 is 12 amino acids. CDR3 DNA sequence: TGTGCCAGCAGTAGAAGCGGGGAGACCCAGTACTTC. Translation: CASSRSGETQYF.

The V gene is TRBV7-3, the J gene TRBJ1-6; 7 bases are a match to TRBD1. The ends lost 5 bases at V and 9 bases at J; junction bases unmatched: 7. The germline gives CDR1 SGHTA, CDR2 FQGTGA. This CDR3 contains 14 residues. The CDR3 DNA follows: TGTGCCAGCAGCCCCGTAGGGACAGTTTCACCCCTCCACTTT. Translating it yields CASSPVGTVSPLHF. The full variable domain, completed using reference TRBV7-3 and TRBJ1-6, is GAGVSQTPSNKVTEKGKYVELRCDPISGHTALYWYRQSLGQGPEFLIYFQGTGAADDSGLPNDRFFAVRPEGSVSTLKIQRTERGDSAVYLCASSPVGTVSPLHFGNGTRLTVT.

This chain joins TRBV27 and TRBJ1-1; possible D gene TRBD1, 5 bases. V shed 0 bases and J shed 0 bases, with 5 bases lying between them. Looked up from germline, CDR1 is MNHEY and CDR2 is SMNVEV (reference sequence). The CDR3 covers 14 residues. The CDR3 region is CASSLSGLNTEAFF. In DNA, the CDR3 is TGTGCCAGCAGTTTATCGGGGCTGAACACTGAAGCTTTCTTT.